This TCR beta chain is from a study of blood T cell repertoires in COVID-19. Whole-study context: The study drew acute and convalescent COVID-19 samples from the United States, Italy and Spain.

CDR1 and CDR2 (germline): SGHDN, FVKESK. The CDR3 runs to 14 residues. With V trimmed by 10 bases and J by 7 bases, 6 bases remained unmatched. Sequencing was performed with immunoSEQ multiplex PCR; in TCRdb, only in-frame clones are kept and a portion is missing. The sample has around 160,000 clones; approximately 75% are singletons. The chain is built from TRBV14 and TRBJ2-1; 14 bases agree with TRBD2. Sequencing was performed on peripheral blood. The receptor was derived from a human donor in a cohort sampled during active COVID-19. The CDR3 nucleotides read TGTGCCACGGCGACTAGCGGGGGGGTTAATGAGCAGTTCTTC. This translates into CATATSGGVNEQFF.